The TCR beta chain under discussion was sequenced for a study of control samples from healthy donors and cancer patients. Sequencing was performed with immunoSEQ multiplex PCR; in TCRdb, only in-frame clones are kept and a portion is missing. The data show 120,000 or so clones, 80% to 95% seen once. The CDR3 extends over 14 amino acids. V was clipped by 4 bases and J by 7 bases, with 12 bases between them. The germline V gene has CDR1 SGHRS and CDR2 YFSETQ. This clonotype was obtained from a woman aged 18-35 years in good health. Sample: blood. V usage is TRBV5-1 and J usage is TRBJ1-6; D may be TRBD1 (5 bases). CDR3 sequence (DNA): TGCGCCAGCAGCCCCGGGGACCAAAATTCACCCCTCCACTTT. It specifies CASSPGDQNSPLHF.